What follows describes a single TCR beta chain. Its antigen is not known. The data were obtained in a study of T cell repertoires in cytomegalovirus infection. Across the study: Public TCR beta signature analysis indicated the presence of both CMV infection and matching HLA type. Study outcomes and limitations: Pooled public TCR beta family frequency picked out CMV carriers with the relevant HLA. HLA-C-restricted CMV-specific TCR beta clonotypes were dominant in the ex vivo response.

V was pared by 6 bases and J by 2 bases, with 14 bases between. CDR3 size: 15 residues. Per the germline V gene, CDR1 is SQVTM and CDR2 is ANQGSEA. TCRdb analysed the reads with MiXCR anew, one entry per CDR3 protein. The sample lists nearly 650,000 distinct CDR3 sequences, 24% occurring once. The chain uses TRBV29-1 and TRBJ2-6; TRBD1 might be the D (5 bases). The sequenced material came from CD8+ T cells from PBMCs. The TCR was taken from a human donor in good health (CMV status not recorded). Some clones in this sample may be carry-over from other donors' samples. The CDR3 DNA reads TGCAGCGTCACCCTGGGGCGTACTGGGGCCAACGTCCTGACTTTC. Protein product: CSVTLGRTGANVLTF.